This TCR beta chain was documented in a study of metastatic and nonmetastatic thyroid tumors. Study background: Repertoires of blood and of tissue (tumor or nodule) from malignant and benign thyroid patients were compared. Regarding the study as a whole: Compared with benign nodules, malignant thyroid tumors were reported to have significantly higher TCR beta diversity in both blood and tumor.

This clone occurred many times. Its target is unknown. No patient received treatment before thyroid surgery. Trimming took 6 bases from V and 12 from J; bases not matched to a gene: 18. This CDR3 contains 15 residues. The germline gives CDR1 DFQATT, CDR2 SNEGSKA (reference sequence). Original processing notes: CDR3 was compared across clinicopathological groups, and the resulting differences were used to build a distant-metastasis classifier for papillary thyroid cancer. MiXCR re-clonotyped the PCR reads for TCRdb. In this record, the V and J calls reflect TCRdb's handling and not the investigators' own analysis. This sample has roughly 7,000 clones; about 30% occur once, and the top ten carry 10% to 15%.

The origin of this receptor is a female donor with papillary thyroid cancer or a benign thyroid nodule (not recorded which). Some clones in this sample may be carry-over from other donors' samples. The chain joins TRBV20-1 to TRBJ2-1; 9 positions agree with TRBD1. The specimen was adjacent normal tissue. The CDR3 DNA reads as TGCAGTGCACCGAAAATACAGGGGGCGCTGAAGGTGCAGTTCTTC. Protein product: CSAPKIQGALKVQFF.